This T cell receptor (beta chain) derives from a study of CD8+CD57+ T cells in acquired aplastic anemia. Both TCR beta VDJ combination and CDR3 sequence profiling were carried out. Genomic DNA was the template for this profiling. MiXCR, applied by TCRdb to the reads, yields one record per CDR3 protein. The repertoire holds around 42,000 distinct CDR3 sequences, with approximately 57% as singletons. CD8+CD57+ cell expansion, shown by flow cytometry, had occurred in the patients selected for sequencing. This CDR3 has 15 amino acids. The trim removed 1 base at V and 5 bases at J, leaving 8 bases unmatched. In germline, CDR1 is SGHTA, CDR2 FQGNSA.

The gene calls are TRBV7-2 and TRBJ2-7; TRBD1 aligns across 7 bases. The origin of this receptor is a human donor with aplastic anemia. Sequenced: sorted CD4+, CD8+, or CD8+CD57+ T cells (not recorded which) from PBMCs. The CDR3 region is CASSLGTGQFDEQYF. DNA of the CDR3: TGTGCCAGCAGCTTAGGGACGGGACAGTTCGACGAGCAGTACTTC.